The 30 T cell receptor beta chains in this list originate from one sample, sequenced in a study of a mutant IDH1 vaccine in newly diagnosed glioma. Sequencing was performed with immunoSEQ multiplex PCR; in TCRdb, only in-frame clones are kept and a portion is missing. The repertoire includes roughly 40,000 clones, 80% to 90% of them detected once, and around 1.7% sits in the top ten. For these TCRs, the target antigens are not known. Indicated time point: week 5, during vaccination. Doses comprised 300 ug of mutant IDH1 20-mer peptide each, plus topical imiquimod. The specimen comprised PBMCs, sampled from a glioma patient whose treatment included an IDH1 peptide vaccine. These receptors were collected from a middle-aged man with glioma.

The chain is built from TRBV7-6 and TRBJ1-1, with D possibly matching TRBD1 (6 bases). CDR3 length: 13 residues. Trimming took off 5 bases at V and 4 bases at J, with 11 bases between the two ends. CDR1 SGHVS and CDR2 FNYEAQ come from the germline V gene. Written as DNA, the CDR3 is TGTGCCAGCAGCCCACAGGGCCCCACTGAAGCTTTCTTT. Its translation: CASSPQGPTEAFF.

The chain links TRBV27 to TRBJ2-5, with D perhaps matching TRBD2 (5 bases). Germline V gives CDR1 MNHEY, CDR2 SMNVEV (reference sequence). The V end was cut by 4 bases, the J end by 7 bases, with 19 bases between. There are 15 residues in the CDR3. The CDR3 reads CASSSRRTDSRTQYF. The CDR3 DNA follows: TGTGCCAGCAGTTCCAGGAGGACGGACTCGCGGACCCAGTACTTC.

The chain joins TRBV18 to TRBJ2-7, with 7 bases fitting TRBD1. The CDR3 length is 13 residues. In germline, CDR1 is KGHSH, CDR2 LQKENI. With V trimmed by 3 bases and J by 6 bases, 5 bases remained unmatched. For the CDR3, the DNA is TGTGCCAGCTCACCCAGACAGGGTCCCGAGCAGTACTTC. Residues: CASSPRQGPEQYF.

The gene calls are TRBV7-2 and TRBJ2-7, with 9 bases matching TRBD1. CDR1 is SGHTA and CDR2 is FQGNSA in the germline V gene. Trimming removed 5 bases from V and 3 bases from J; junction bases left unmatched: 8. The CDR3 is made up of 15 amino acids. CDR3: CASSLGTGWDYEQYF. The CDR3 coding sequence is TGTGCCAGCAGCCTAGGGACAGGGTGGGACTACGAGCAGTACTTC.

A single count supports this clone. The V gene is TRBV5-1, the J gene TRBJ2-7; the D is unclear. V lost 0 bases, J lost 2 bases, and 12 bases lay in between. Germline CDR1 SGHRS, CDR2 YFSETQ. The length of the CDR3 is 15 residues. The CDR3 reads CASSLVGTLTYEQYF. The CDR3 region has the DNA TGCGCCAGCAGCTTGGTGGGCACTCTCACCTACGAGCAGTACTTC.

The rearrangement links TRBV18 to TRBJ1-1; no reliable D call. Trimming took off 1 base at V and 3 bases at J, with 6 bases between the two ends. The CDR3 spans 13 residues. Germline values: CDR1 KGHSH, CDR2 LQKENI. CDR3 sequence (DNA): TGTGCCAGCTCACCACAGGGTCACACTGAAGCTTTCTTT. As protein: CASSPQGHTEAFF.

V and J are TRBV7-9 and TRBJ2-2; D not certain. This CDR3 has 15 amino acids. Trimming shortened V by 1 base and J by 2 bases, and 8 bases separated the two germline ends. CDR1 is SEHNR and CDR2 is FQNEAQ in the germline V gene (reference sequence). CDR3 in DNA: TGTGCCAGCAGCTTAGGCCTATCCAACACCGGGGAGCTGTTTTTT. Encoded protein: CASSLGLSNTGELFF.

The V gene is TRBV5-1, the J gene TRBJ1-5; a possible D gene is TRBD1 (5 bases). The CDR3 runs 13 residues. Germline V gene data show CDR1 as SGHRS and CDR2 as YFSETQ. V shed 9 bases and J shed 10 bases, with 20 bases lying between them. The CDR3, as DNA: TGCGCCACCGAAGGGAGGGGCTCTCGACCCCAGCATTTT. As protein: CATEGRGSRPQHF.

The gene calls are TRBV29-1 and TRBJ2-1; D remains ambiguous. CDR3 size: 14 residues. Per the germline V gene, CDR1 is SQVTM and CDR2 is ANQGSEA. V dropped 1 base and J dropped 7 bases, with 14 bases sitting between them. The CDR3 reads CSVEGEVGINEQFF. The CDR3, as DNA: TGCAGCGTTGAAGGAGAAGTGGGTATTAATGAGCAGTTCTTC.

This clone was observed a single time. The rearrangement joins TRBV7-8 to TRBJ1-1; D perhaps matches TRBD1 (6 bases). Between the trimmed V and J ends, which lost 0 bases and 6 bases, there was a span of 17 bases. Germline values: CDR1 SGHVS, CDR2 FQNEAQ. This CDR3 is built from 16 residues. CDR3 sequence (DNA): TGTGCCAGCAGCTTAGCGGTGTTAAGACAGGTATCTGAAGCTTTCTTT. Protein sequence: CASSLAVLRQVSEAFF.

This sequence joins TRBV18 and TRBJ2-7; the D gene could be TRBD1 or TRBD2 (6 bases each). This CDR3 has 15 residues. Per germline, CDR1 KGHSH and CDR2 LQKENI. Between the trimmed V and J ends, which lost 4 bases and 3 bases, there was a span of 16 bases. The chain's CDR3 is CASSLEGGNRYEQYF. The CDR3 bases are TGTGCCAGCTCACTAGAGGGGGGCAACCGCTACGAGCAGTACTTC. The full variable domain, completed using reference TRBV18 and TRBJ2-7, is NAGVMQNPRHLVRRRGQEARLRCSPMKGHSHVYWYRQLPEEGLKFMVYLQKENIIDESGMPKERFSAEFPKEGPSILRIQQVVRGDSAAYFCASSLEGGNRYEQYFGPGTRLTVT.

CDR3 nucleotides: TGTGCCAGCAGCGTAGTGGGATCAAGAGCTAGAGACAATGAGCAGTTCTTC. It encodes CASSVVGSRARDNEQFF. The chain combines TRBV9 with TRBJ2-1; D unclear. This CDR3 has 17 amino acids. The V gene's germline CDR1 is SGDLS and CDR2 YYNGEE. V lost 0 bases and J lost 5, with 18 bases in between.

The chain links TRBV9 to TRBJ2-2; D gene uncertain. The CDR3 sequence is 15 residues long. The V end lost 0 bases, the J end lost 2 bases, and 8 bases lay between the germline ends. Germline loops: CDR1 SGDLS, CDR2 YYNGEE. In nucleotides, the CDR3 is TGTGCCAGCAGCGTAGTTCAGTCTAACACCGGGGAGCTGTTTTTT. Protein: CASSVVQSNTGELFF. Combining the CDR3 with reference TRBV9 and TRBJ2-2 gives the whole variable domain DSGVTQTPKHLITATGQRVTLRCSPRSGDLSVYWYQQSLDQGLQFLIQYYNGEERAKGNILERFSAQQFPDLHSELNLSSLELGDSALYFCASSVVQSNTGELFFGEGSRLTVL.

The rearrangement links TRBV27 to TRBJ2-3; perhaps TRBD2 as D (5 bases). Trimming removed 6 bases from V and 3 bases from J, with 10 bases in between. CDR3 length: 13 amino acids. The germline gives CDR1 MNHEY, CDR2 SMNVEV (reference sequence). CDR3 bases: TGTGCCAGCAGGACTACCAATACAGATACGCAGTATTTT. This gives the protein CASRTTNTDTQYF.

The CDR3 region is CASSSLFSGGSYEQYF. CDR3 coding DNA: TGTGCCAGCAGCTCGTTATTTAGCGGGGGCTCCTACGAGCAGTACTTC. J is TRBJ2-7 and V is TRBV7-2, with 9 bases identical to TRBD2. Germline trimming cut 4 bases from V and 0 bases from J; bases unmatched to any gene: 7. Germline V lookup: CDR1 SGHTA, CDR2 FQGNSA. This CDR3 is 16 amino acids long.

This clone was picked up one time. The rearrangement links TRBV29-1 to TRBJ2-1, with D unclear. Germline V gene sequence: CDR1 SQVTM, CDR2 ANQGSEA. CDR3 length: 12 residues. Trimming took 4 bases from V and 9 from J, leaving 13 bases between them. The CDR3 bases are TGCAGCGTTGTAAGGGTGGGTGGTGAGCAGTTCTTC. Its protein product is CSVVRVGGEQFF.

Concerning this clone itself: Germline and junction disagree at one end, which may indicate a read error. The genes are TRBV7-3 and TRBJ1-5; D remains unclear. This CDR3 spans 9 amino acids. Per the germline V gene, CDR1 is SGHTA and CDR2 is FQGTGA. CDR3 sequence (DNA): TGTGCCCGCAACCAGCCCCAGCATTTT. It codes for CARNQPQHF.

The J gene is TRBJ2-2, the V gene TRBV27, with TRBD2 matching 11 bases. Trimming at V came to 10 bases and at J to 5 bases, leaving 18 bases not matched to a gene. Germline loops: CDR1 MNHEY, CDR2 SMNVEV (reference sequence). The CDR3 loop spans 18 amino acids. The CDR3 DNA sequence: TGTGCCACCGCAGAATGGCGGCTAGCGGGAGGAAGAACCGGGGAGCTGTTTTTT. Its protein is CATAEWRLAGGRTGELFF.

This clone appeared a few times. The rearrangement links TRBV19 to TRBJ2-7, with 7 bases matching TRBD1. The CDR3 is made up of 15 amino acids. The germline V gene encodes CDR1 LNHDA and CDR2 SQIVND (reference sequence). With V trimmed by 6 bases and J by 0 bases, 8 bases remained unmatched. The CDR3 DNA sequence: TGTGCCAGTAGCAAAACGGGACAGTTCTCCTACGAGCAGTACTTC. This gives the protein CASSKTGQFSYEQYF.

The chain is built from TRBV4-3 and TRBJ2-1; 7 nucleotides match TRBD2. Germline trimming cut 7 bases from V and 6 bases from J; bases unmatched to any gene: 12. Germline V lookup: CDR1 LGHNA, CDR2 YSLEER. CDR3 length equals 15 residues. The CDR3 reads CASTLRVGGPNEQFF. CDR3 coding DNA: TGCGCCAGCACCTTAAGGGTGGGAGGGCCCAATGAGCAGTTCTTC.

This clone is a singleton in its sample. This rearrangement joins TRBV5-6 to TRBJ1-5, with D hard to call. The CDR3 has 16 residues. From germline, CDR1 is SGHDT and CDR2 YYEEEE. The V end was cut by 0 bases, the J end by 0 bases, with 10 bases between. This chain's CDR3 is CASSLAFEDSNQPQHF. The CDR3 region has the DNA TGTGCCAGCAGCTTGGCCTTCGAGGATAGCAATCAGCCCCAGCATTTT.

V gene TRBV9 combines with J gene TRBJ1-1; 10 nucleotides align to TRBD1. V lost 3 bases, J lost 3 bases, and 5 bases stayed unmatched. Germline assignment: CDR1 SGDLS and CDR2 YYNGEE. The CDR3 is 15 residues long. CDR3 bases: TGTGCCAGCAGCGAGAGGACAGGGGGGCACACTGAAGCTTTCTTT. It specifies CASSERTGGHTEAFF.

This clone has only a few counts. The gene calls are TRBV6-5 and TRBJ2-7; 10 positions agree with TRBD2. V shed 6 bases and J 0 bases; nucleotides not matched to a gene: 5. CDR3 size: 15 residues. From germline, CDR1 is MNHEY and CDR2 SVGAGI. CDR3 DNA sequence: TGTGCCAGCAGGGGACTAGCGTCTAGCTCCTACGAGCAGTACTTC. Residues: CASRGLASSSYEQYF.

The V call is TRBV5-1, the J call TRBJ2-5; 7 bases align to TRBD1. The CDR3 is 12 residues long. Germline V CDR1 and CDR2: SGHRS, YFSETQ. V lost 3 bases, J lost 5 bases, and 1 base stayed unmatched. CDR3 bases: TGCGCCAGCAGCTGGGACAGCGAGACCCAGTACTTC. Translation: CASSWDSETQYF.

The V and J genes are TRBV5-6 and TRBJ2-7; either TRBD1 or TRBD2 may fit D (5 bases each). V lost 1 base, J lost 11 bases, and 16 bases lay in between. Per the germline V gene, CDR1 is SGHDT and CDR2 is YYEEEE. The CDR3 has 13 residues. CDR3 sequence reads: CASSLPGSGAKYF. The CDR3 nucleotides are TGTGCCAGCAGCTTGCCCGGATCCGGGGCTAAGTACTTC.

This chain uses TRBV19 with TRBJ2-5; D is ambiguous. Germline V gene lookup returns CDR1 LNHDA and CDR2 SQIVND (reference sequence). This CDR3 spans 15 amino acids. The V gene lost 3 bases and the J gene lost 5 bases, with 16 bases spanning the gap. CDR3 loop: CASSMMGGRRETQYF. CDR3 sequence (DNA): TGTGCCAGTAGTATGATGGGTGGGCGCAGGGAGACCCAGTACTTC.

CDR3 protein: CASSYSRQATDTQYF. The CDR3 bases are TGTGCCAGCAGTTACTCCCGACAGGCTACAGATACGCAGTATTTT. The V gene is TRBV6-5, the J gene TRBJ2-3; possibly TRBD1 for D (6 bases). CDR1 and CDR2 (germline): MNHEY, SVGAGI. The V end was cut by 0 bases, the J end by 3 bases, with 10 bases between. CDR3 size: 15 residues.

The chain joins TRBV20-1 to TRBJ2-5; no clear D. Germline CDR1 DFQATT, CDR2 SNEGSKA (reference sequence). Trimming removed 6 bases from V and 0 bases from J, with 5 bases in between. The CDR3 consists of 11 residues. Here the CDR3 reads CSADYQETQYF. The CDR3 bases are TGCAGTGCAGACTACCAAGAGACCCAGTACTTC.

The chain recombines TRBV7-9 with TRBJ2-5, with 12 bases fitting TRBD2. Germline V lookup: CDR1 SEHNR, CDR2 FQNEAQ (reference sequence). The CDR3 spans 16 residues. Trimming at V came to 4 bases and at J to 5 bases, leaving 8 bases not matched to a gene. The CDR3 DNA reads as TGTGCCAGCAGCTACCAACGACTAGCGGGAGTCGAGACCCAGTACTTC. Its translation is CASSYQRLAGVETQYF.

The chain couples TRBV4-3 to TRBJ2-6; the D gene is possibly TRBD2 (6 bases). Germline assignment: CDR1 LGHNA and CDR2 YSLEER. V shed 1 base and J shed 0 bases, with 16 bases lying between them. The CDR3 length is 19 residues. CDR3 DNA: TGCGCCAGCAGCCAAGCGGGACTGGAGCACCCCTCTGGGGCCAACGTCCTGACTTTC. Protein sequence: CASSQAGLEHPSGANVLTF.